This T cell receptor (beta chain) was observed in a study of shared clonotypes between healthy human individuals. Study-level background: Participating donors consisted of two women and a few men aged 18 to 49. The study's findings and limits: Several donors held approximately 5% of naive CD4 clonotypes in common.

Measured with immunoSEQ multiplex PCR; TCRdb has only the in-frame clones, and not every one. Of some 2,400,000 clones in the sample, 95% are singletons; the top ten hold about 0.13%. All of the donors resided in Nashville, Tennessee, and each was a Caucasian adult. It was into CD45RA+ naive and CD45RA-negative memory subsets that the CD4+ cells were split. Germline-derived CDR1 and CDR2 are KGHSH and LQKENI. The CDR3 is 12 amino acids. V gave up 2 bases and J gave up 4 bases, with 5 bases separating them. Details on this clone: Its antigen is not known. Other DNA variants within this sample encode the same CDR3.

The receptor comes from a man between 18 and 29 years old in good health. The rearrangement uses TRBV18 and TRBJ2-5; perhaps TRBD2 as D (5 bases). Material: naive CD4+ T cells sorted from blood. Subset noted: CD45RA+ positively selected. The DNA of the CDR3 is TGTGCCAGCTCACCAGGACTAGAGACCCAGTACTTC. It translates to CASSPGLETQYF.